The 8 T cell receptor beta chains in this list originate from one sample, sequenced in a study of blood T cells in healthy people across ages. A second PCR of about 7 to 12 cycles used a sample-barcoded 5' primer and a J-beta primer mix. TCRdb passed the 5' RACE reads through MiXCR, listing each CDR3 protein once. This sample has hundreds of thousands of distinct CDR3 sequences, with around 45% found just once. Sequences were obtained from blood. These TCRs come from a man at least 80 years old in good health.

V gene TRBV7-2 combines with J gene TRBJ2-5; D remains ambiguous. Germline CDR1 and CDR2: SGHTA and FQGNSA. The CDR3 is made up of 14 amino acids. The V end was cut by 1 base, the J end by 2 bases, with 8 bases between. The CDR3 here is CASSLEARQETQYF. The CDR3 DNA is TGTGCCAGCAGCTTAGAGGCGCGGCAAGAGACCCAGTACTTC.

Regarding this clonotype: No conserved phenylalanine or tryptophan is present at the end of the CDR3, so a read error is the likely explanation. This chain uses TRBV5-1 with TRBJ2-3; D is possibly TRBD2 (6 bases). V was pared by 6 bases and J by 8 bases, with 25 bases between. The V gene's germline CDR1 is SGHRS and CDR2 YFSETQ. There are 16 residues in the CDR3. The CDR3 sequence is CASTPRGTPPSGTQYL. CDR3 sequence (DNA): TGCGCCAGCACCCCTCGCGGGACGCCCCCATCGGGTACGCAGTATCTT.

A few counts support this clonotype. The gene calls are TRBV7-6 and TRBJ1-5, with D possibly TRBD1 on 5 matching bases. CDR1 is SGHVS, CDR2 FNYEAQ, per germline. There are 16 residues in the CDR3. Trimming cost V 2 bases and J 5 bases, with 16 bases left between them. DNA of the CDR3: TGTGCCAGCAGCTTATCTACGGGGGGGAAATATCAGCCCCAGCATTTT. Amino acid sequence: CASSLSTGGKYQPQHF.

Regarding this clonotype: This may come from a read error, since a much larger clone is one base off. This chain uses TRBV12-3 or TRBV12-4 with TRBJ2-1, with D hard to call. This CDR3 spans 14 amino acids. This CDR3 reads CASSRLTWANEQLF. The CDR3, as DNA: TGTGCCAGCAGTCGACTCACTTGGGCCAATGAGCAGTTATTC.

The CDR3 here is CASSFSRELETQYF. Here the CDR3 DNA reads TGTGCCAGCAGCTTTTCTAGGGAGTTAGAGACCCAGTACTTC. The rearrangement uses TRBV12-3 or TRBV12-4 and TRBJ2-5, with D maybe TRBD2 (5 bases). The length of the CDR3 is 14 residues. Trimming pared 6 bases from V and 4 bases from J, leaving 15 bases between.

The chain has TRBV4-3 and TRBJ1-3; D not certain. The V and J ends lost 1 base and 0 bases respectively, with 4 bases between them. This CDR3 region has 14 residues. CDR1 and CDR2 from the germline V gene are LGHNA and YSLEER. CDR3 DNA sequence: TGCGCCAGCAGCCAAGTGTCCTCTGGAAACACCATATATTTT. Translated: CASSQVSSGNTIYF.

The chain has TRBV7-2 and TRBJ2-5; 12 nucleotides align to TRBD2. The J call may be wrong; the DNA end is better matched by TRBJ2-1. The CDR3 runs to 15 residues. The germline CDR1 and CDR2 sequences are SGHTA and FQGNSA. CDR3 sequence reads: CASSSSGRAEETQFF. As DNA, the CDR3 is TGTGCCAGCAGCTCTAGCGGGAGGGCCGAGGAGACCCAGTTCTTC.

This clonotype was seen a few times. The gene calls are TRBV7-9 and TRBJ2-1; no clear D. Germline V gene lookup returns CDR1 SEHNR and CDR2 FQNEAQ (reference sequence). Trimming stripped 3 bases from V and 5 bases from J, with 8 bases between. This CDR3 has 13 residues. The DNA for the CDR3 is TGTGCCAGCAGCTTTGAGAGAGACAATGAGCAGTTCTTC. Translation gives CASSFERDNEQFF.